This T cell receptor (beta chain) originates from a study of OX40 agonist ivuxolimab in advanced cancers. Germline CDR1 LGHNA, CDR2 YNFKEQ. V dropped 0 bases and J dropped 7 bases, with 13 bases sitting between them. The CDR3 runs 14 residues. Using immunoSEQ multiplex PCR, the repertoire was profiled, and TCRdb retains in-frame clones only, with some absent. The profile shows 12,000 or so clones, around 80% of them singletons. This clone has a handful of counts. Distinct nucleotide sequences in the sample also encode this CDR3. The J gene is TRBJ2-7, the V gene TRBV4-2; the D gene is possibly TRBD2 (7 bases). Sequencing was performed on CD4+ or CD8+ T cells sorted from blood, taken in a trial of the OX40 agonist ivuxolimab. This clonotype originated in an adult with an advanced solid tumor such as melanoma, head and neck, liver or kidney cancer. The CDR3 sequence is CASSQDGGAGEQYF. CDR3 in DNA: TGTGCCAGCAGCCAAGATGGGGGGGCAGGGGAGCAGTACTTC.